This TCR beta chain was captured by sequencing in a study of shared clonotypes between healthy human individuals. Study-level points and caveats: Sequencing depth was predicted to influence how clonotypes are shared among donors. The naive CD4 repertoires of a few donors were compared, and around 4.9% of clonotypes were shared.

A note on this clone: Its antigen is not known.

Measured with immunoSEQ multiplex PCR; TCRdb has only the in-frame clones, and not every one. The repertoire holds about 1,800,000 clones, with about 94% as singletons. Terminally differentiated effector memory CD45RA+ cells were excluded by CCR7 positive selection of CD45RO-negative cells. The V end was cut by 4 bases, the J end by 4 bases, with 11 bases between. CDR3 length: 14 amino acids. Germline V CDR1 and CDR2: WSHSY, SAAADI. J is TRBJ1-5 and V is TRBV10-2; D is possibly TRBD1 (6 bases). This clonotype originated in a man aged 18 to 30 in good health. Sequencing was done on a sample of naive CD8+ T cells sorted from blood. This CDR3 reads CASSAGQGNQPQHF. CDR3 nucleotides: TGCGCCAGCAGTGCGGGACAAGGAAATCAGCCCCAGCATTTT.